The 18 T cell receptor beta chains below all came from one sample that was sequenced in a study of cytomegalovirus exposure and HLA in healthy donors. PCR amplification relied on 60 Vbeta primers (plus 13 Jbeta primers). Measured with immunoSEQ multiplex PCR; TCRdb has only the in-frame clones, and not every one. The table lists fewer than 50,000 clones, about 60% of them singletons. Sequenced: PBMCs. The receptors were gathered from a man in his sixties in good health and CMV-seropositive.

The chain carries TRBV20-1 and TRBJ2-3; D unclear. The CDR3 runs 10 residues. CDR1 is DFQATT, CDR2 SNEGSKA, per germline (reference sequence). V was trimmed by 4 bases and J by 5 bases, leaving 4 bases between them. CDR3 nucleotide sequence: TGCAGTGCTACAGGAGATACGCAGTATTTT. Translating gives CSATGDTQYF.

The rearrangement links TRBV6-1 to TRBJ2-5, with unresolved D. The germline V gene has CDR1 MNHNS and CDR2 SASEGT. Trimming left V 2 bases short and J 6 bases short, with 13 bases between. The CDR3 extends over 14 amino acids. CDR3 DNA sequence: TGTGCCAGCAGTGAACTAGACCCAGCGAAGACCCAGTACTTC. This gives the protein CASSELDPAKTQYF.

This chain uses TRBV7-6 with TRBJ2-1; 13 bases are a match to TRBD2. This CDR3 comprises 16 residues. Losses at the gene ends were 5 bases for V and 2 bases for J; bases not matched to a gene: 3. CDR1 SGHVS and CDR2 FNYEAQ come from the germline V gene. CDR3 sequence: CASSPTSGRAYNEQFF. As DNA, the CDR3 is TGTGCCAGCAGCCCTACTAGCGGGAGGGCCTACAATGAGCAGTTCTTC.

CDR3 sequence reads: CASSLVSGGPREQYF. The CDR3 DNA sequence: TGTGCCAGCAGCTTAGTATCGGGAGGGCCTCGGGAGCAGTACTTC. The chain combines TRBV11-2 with TRBJ2-7, with TRBD2 matching over 8 bases. CDR3 length equals 15 residues. The germline gives CDR1 SGHAT, CDR2 FQNNGV. Losses at the gene ends were 1 base for V and 7 bases for J; bases not matched to a gene: 9. The variable domain in full, completed from reference TRBV11-2 and TRBJ2-7, reads EAGVAQSPRYKIIEKRQSVAFWCNPISGHATLYWYQQILGQGPKLLIQFQNNGVVDDSQLPKDRFSAERLKGVDSTLKIQPAKLEDSAVYLCASSLVSGGPREQYFGPGTRLTVT.

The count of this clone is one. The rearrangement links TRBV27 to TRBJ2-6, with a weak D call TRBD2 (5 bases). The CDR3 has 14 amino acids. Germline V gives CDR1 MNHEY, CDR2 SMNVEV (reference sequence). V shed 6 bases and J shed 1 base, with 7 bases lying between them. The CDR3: CASRSGSGANVLTF. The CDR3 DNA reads TGTGCCAGCAGGTCGGGATCTGGGGCCAACGTCCTGACTTTC. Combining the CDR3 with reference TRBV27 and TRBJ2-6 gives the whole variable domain EAQVTQNPRYLITVTGKKLTVTCSQNMNHEYMSWYRQDPGLGLRQIYYSMNVEVTDKGDVPEGYKVSRKEKRNFPLILESPSPNQTSLYFCASRSGSGANVLTFGAGSRLTVL.

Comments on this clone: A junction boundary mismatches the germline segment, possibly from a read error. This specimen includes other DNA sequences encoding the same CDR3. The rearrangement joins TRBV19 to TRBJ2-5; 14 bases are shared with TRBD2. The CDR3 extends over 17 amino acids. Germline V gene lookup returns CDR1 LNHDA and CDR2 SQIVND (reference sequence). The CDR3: CASSPGTSGGRGETQYF. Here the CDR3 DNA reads TGTGCTAGTAGCCCGGGGACTAGCGGGGGCAGGGGAGAGACCCAGTACTTC.

The CDR3 loop is CASSERLAFTDTQYF. The DNA for the CDR3 is TGTGCCAGCAGCGAACGACTAGCCTTCACAGATACGCAGTATTTT. The chain is built from TRBV9 and TRBJ2-3; 7 bases are a match to TRBD2. The V segment lost 3 bases and the J segment 2 bases; nucleotides outside the gene matches: 6. Germline CDR1 and CDR2: SGDLS and YYNGEE. The CDR3 has 15 amino acids.

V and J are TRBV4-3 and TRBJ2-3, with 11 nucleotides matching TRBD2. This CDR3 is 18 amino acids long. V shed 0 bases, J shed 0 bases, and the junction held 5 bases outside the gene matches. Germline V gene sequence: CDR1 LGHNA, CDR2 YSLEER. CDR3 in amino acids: CASSQDPTSGTSTDTQYF. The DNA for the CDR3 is TGCGCCAGCAGCCAAGACCCGACTAGCGGGACTAGCACAGATACGCAGTATTTT.

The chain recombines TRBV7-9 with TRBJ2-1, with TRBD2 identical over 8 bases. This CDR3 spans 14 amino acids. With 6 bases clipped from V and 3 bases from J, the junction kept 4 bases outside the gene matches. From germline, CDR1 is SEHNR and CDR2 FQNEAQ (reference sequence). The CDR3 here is CASRSGSLYNEQFF. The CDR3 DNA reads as TGTGCCAGCAGGAGCGGGAGTCTCTACAATGAGCAGTTCTTC.

CDR3 nucleotide sequence: TGTGCCAGCAGTGATGGGCAGTCCTACGAGCAGTACTTC. Translated, it gives CASSDGQSYEQYF. V usage is TRBV2 and J usage is TRBJ2-7; no firm D call. The CDR3 runs 13 residues. The V gene's germline CDR1 is SNHLY and CDR2 FYNNEI. V lost 3 bases and J 1 base, leaving 7 bases between the germline ends.

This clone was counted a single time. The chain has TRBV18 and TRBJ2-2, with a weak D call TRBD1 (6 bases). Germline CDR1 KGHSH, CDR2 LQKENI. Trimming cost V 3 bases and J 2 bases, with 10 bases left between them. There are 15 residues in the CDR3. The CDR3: CASSPAGANTGELFF. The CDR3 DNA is TGTGCCAGCTCACCGGCAGGGGCTAACACCGGGGAGCTGTTTTTT.

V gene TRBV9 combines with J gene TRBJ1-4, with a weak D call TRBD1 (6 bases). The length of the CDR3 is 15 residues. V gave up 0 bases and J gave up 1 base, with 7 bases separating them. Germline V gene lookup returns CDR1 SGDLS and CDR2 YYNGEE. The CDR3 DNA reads TGTGCCAGCAGCGTAGAGGACAGAACTAATGAAAAACTGTTTTTT. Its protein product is CASSVEDRTNEKLFF.

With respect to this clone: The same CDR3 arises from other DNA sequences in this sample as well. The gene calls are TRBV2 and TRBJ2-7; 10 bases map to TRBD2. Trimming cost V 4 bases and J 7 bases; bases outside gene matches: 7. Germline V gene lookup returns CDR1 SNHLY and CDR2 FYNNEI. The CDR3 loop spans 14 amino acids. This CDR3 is CASSGLAGVYEQYF. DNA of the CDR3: TGTGCCAGCAGTGGGCTAGCGGGAGTCTATGAGCAGTACTTC.

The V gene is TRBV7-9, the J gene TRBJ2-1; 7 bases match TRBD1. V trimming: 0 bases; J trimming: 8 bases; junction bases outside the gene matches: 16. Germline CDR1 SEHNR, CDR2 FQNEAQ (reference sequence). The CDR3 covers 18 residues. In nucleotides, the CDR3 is TGTGCCAGCAGCTTAGCGCCCCCTGGACAGGATCTTGGGGATGAGCAGTTCTTC. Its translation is CASSLAPPGQDLGDEQFF.

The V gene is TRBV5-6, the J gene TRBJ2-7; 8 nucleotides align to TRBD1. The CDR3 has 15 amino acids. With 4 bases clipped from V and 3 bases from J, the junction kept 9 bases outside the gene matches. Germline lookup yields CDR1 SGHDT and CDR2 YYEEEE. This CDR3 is CASSPRDRRVYEQYF. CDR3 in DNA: TGTGCCAGCAGCCCTAGGGACAGGAGAGTCTACGAGCAGTACTTC.

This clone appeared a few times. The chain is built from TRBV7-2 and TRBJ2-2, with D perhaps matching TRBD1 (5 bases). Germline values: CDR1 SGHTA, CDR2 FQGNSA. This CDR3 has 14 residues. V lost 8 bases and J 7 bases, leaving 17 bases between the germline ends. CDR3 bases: TGTGCCAGCTCCTGGGCAGGGATGGACGGGGAGCTGTTTTTT. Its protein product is CASSWAGMDGELFF.

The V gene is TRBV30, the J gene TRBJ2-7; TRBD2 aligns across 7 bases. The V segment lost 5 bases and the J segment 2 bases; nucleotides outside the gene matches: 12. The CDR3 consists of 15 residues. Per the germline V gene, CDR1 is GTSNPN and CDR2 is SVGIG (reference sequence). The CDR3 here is CAWGTPGGSAYEQYF. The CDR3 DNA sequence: TGTGCCTGGGGTACCCCAGGCGGGAGCGCCTACGAGCAGTACTTC.

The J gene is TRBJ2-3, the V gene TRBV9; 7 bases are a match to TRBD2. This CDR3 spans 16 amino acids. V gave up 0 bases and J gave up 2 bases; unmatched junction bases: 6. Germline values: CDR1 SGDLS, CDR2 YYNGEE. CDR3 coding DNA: TGTGCCAGCAGCGTAGCAGTGGGAGGGCCCACAGATACGCAGTATTTT. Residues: CASSVAVGGPTDTQYF. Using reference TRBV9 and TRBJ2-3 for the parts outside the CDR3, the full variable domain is DSGVTQTPKHLITATGQRVTLRCSPRSGDLSVYWYQQSLDQGLQFLIQYYNGEERAKGNILERFSAQQFPDLHSELNLSSLELGDSALYFCASSVAVGGPTDTQYFGPGTRLTVL.